The 7 T cell receptor beta chains below were found in one sample sequenced in a study of T cell clonotyping in hematopoietic cell transplantation. The assay was immunoSEQ multiplex PCR, and TCRdb's table has in-frame clones only and misses some. The data contain around 7,500 clones, roughly 92% of them singletons. Sequenced material: PBMCs, taken 180 days after allogeneic stem cell transplant. These receptor sequences come from a female patient between 50 and 60 years old who had an allogeneic stem cell transplant from an unrelated donor, so the T cells may come from the graft donor. Some clones in this sample may be carry-over from other donors' samples.

This clone was picked up one time. This chain joins TRBV6-6 and TRBJ1-5; D might be TRBD1 (6 bases). Germline CDR1 reads MNHNY; CDR2 reads SVGAGI (reference sequence). The CDR3 contains 14 residues. Trimming removed 2 bases from V and 1 base from J, with 6 bases in between. The CDR3 sequence is CASSYDRSNQPQHF. CDR3 in DNA: TGTGCCAGCAGTTACGACAGGAGCAATCAGCCCCAGCATTTT.

The V gene is TRBV5-4, the J gene TRBJ1-6, with a weak D call TRBD1 (6 bases). The V end lost 4 bases, the J end lost 7 bases, and 9 bases lay between the germline ends. Germline assignment: CDR1 SGHNT and CDR2 YYREEE (reference sequence). The CDR3 consists of 13 residues. CDR3 amino acids: CASSRDTNSPLHF. The CDR3 DNA sequence: TGTGCCAGCAGCAGGGACACCAATTCACCCCTCCACTTT. Complete variable domain (other parts from reference TRBV5-4 and TRBJ1-6): ETGVTQSPTHLIKTRGQQVTLRCSSQSGHNTVSWYQQALGQGPQFIFQYYREEENGRGNFPPRFSGLQFPNYSSELNVNALELDDSALYLCASSRDTNSPLHFGNGTRLTVT.

This chain joins TRBV6-6 and TRBJ1-2; D gene unclear. Trimming took off 7 bases at V and 2 bases at J, with 11 bases between the two ends. There are 13 residues in the CDR3. Germline V lookup: CDR1 MNHNY, CDR2 SVGAGI (reference sequence). CDR3 sequence: CASTMDGNYGYTF. The CDR3 nucleotides read TGTGCCAGCACCATGGACGGGAACTATGGCTACACCTTC.

V and J are TRBV14 and TRBJ2-2; D may be TRBD1 or TRBD2 (5 bases each). Per germline, CDR1 SGHDN and CDR2 FVKESK. The length of the CDR3 is 14 residues. V was shortened by 3 bases and J by 4 bases, with 9 bases between the two germline ends. Here the CDR3 DNA reads TGTGCCAGCAGCCATTGGGGGAGCACCGGGGAGCTGTTTTTT. Translated, it gives CASSHWGSTGELFF.

In DNA form, the CDR3 reads TGTGCCAGCAGCGTAGATACAGGGGGAAACACTGAAGCTTTCTTT. Amino acids: CASSVDTGGNTEAFF. The rearrangement uses TRBV9 and TRBJ1-1, with 8 positions matching TRBD1. The germline CDR1 and CDR2 sequences are SGDLS and YYNGEE. The CDR3 sequence is 15 residues long. Trimming cost V 0 bases and J 2 bases; bases outside gene matches: 3.

The V gene is TRBV18, the J gene TRBJ1-5; D gene ambiguous. Germline CDR1 is KGHSH and CDR2 is LQKENI. V lost 2 bases and J 6 bases, leaving 5 bases between the germline ends. This CDR3 region has 12 residues. This CDR3 reads CASSPSGQPQHF. The CDR3 DNA is TGTGCCAGCTCACCAAGTGGTCAGCCCCAGCATTTT.

The rearrangement joins TRBV29-1 to TRBJ1-2; the match to TRBD1 covers 9 bases. Germline loops: CDR1 SQVTM, CDR2 ANQGSEA. There are 13 residues in the CDR3. The junction had 11 bases not matched to a gene; V was cut back by 8 bases and J by 7 bases. CDR3 DNA: TGCAGCTCATCACAGGGGGCAGACTCTGGCTACACCTTC. Its protein product is CSSSQGADSGYTF.